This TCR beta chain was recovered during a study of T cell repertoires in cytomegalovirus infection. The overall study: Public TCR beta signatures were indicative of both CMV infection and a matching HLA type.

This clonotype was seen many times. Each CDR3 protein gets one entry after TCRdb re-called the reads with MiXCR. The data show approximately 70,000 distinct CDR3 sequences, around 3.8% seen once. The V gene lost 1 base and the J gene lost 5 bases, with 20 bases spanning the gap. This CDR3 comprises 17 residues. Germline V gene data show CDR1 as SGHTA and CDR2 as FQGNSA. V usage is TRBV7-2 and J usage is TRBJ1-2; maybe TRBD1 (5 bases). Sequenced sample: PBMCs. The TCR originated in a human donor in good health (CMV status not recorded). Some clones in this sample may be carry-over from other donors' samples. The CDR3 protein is CASSLDLRAAVEYGYTF. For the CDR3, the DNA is TGTGCCAGCAGCTTAGATCTCAGGGCAGCGGTGGAATATGGCTACACCTTC.